The clone carrying this T cell receptor beta chain has a single count. Its specificity is unknown. The data are from a study of cytomegalovirus exposure and HLA in healthy donors. Findings and limits, study-wide: Most TCR sequences showed up rarely, but some public TCRs showed up in many donors.

The V gene's germline CDR1 is MNHNY and CDR2 SVGAGI (reference sequence). The CDR3 has 13 residues. 13 Jbeta primers and 60 Vbeta primers were used for the PCR. The table came from immunoSEQ multiplex PCR; TCRdb's copy has only in-frame clones and leaves some out. In the table there are about 150,000 clones, roughly 80% of which are singletons. The chain uses TRBV6-6 and TRBJ2-5; D is unresolved. The J call may be in error: the DNA end matches TRBJ2-7 better. Sequencing input: PBMCs. The sequence was collected from a man between 25 and 39 years old in good health and CMV-seropositive. The CDR3, as DNA: TGTGCCAGCAGTTACTCAGCGCTGTACGAGCAGTACTTC. It is translated as CASSYSALYEQYF.